Shown below are 25 T cell receptor beta chains from a single sample sequenced in a study of siplizumab effects on memory and regulatory T cells. This table comes from immunoSEQ multiplex PCR, and its TCRdb copy is limited to in-frame clones, with some not included. In the table there are more than 85,000 clones, approximately 90% of which are singletons. Specimen: CD4+ T cells sorted from blood. The receptors stem from a human donor in good health.

In its sample, this clone was seen a few times. V and J are TRBV29-1 and TRBJ1-1; no clear D gene. Between the trimmed V and J ends, which lost 0 bases and 1 base, there was a span of 6 bases. This CDR3 contains 13 residues. Germline-derived CDR1 and CDR2 are SQVTM and ANQGSEA. As DNA, the CDR3 is TGCAGCGTTGAAGAGATTGCGAACACTGAAGCTTTCTTT. It yields the protein CSVEEIANTEAFF. The full variable domain, completed using reference TRBV29-1 and TRBJ1-1, is SAVISQKPSRDICQRGTSLTIQCQVDSQVTMMFWYRQQPGQSLTLIATANQGSEATYESGFVIDKFPISRPNLTFSTLTVSNMSPEDSSIYLCSVEEIANTEAFFGQGTRLTVV.

The gene calls are TRBV29-1 and TRBJ2-2, with 7 bases aligning to TRBD2. The J segment lost 7 bases and the V segment lost 3 bases, leaving 11 bases of the junction unmatched. Per the germline V gene, CDR1 is SQVTM and CDR2 is ANQGSEA. CDR3 length: 15 residues. CDR3 in amino acids: CSVEFMGEGFGELFF. The CDR3 bases are TGCAGCGTTGAGTTTATGGGGGAGGGGTTCGGGGAGCTGTTTTTT.

The rearrangement joins TRBV12-5 to TRBJ2-5; 10 bases map to TRBD1. Germline V CDR1 and CDR2: LGHNT, FRNRAP. The CDR3 has 18 amino acids. Trimming cost V 0 bases and J 3 bases; bases outside gene matches: 10. CDR3 loop: CASGLVVPGTGVEETQYF. CDR3 nucleotide sequence: TGTGCTAGTGGTTTGGTAGTCCCCGGGACAGGGGTCGAAGAGACCCAGTACTTC.

This chain links TRBV4-2 with TRBJ2-7; 7 bases fit TRBD1. Germline loops: CDR1 LGHNA, CDR2 YNFKEQ. V was pared by 5 bases and J by 6 bases, with 7 bases of the junction left unmatched. This CDR3 is built from 13 residues. This CDR3 is CASSGQVLGEQYF. The DNA of the CDR3 is TGTGCCAGCAGCGGACAGGTACTAGGCGAGCAGTACTTC.

This sequence joins TRBV30 and TRBJ1-3; possibly TRBD1 for D (5 bases). The V end was cut by 0 bases, the J end by 4 bases, with 7 bases between. Germline CDR1 reads GTSNPN; CDR2 reads SVGIG (reference sequence). The CDR3 length is 13 residues. CDR3 DNA sequence: TGTGCCTGGAGTGTACGGGGGGGAAACACCATATATTTT. Translating gives CAWSVRGGNTIYF. Full variable domain (outside the CDR3, taken from reference TRBV30 and TRBJ1-3): SQTIHQWPATLVQPVGSPLSLECTVEGTSNPNLYWYRQAAGRGLQLLFYSVGIGQISSEVPQNLSASRPQDRQFILSSKKLLLSDSGFYLCAWSVRGGNTIYFGEGSWLTVV.

The rearrangement joins TRBV30 to TRBJ1-5; D is perhaps TRBD1 (5 bases). The germline V gene has CDR1 GTSNPN and CDR2 SVGIG (reference sequence). V lost 7 bases and J 3 bases, leaving 10 bases between the germline ends. This CDR3 contains 12 residues. DNA for the CDR3: TGTGCCTTCAGGGTGTCCAATCAGCCCCAGCATTTT. Translation gives CAFRVSNQPQHF.

The gene calls are TRBV28 and TRBJ1-1; a weak D match, TRBD1 (5 bases). Germline assignment: CDR1 MDHEN and CDR2 SYDVKM. The CDR3 contains 15 residues. With 2 bases removed from V and 1 base from J, the gap between germline ends came to 11 bases. The CDR3 is CASSLIETENTEAFF. For the CDR3, the DNA is TGTGCCAGCAGTTTAATAGAGACAGAGAACACTGAAGCTTTCTTT.

The chain has TRBV6-5 and TRBJ2-7; possibly TRBD2 for D (7 bases). The CDR3 has 12 residues. Trimming shortened V by 4 bases and J by 6 bases, and 10 bases separated the two germline ends. The germline CDR1 and CDR2 sequences are MNHEY and SVGAGI. This CDR3 is CASSSGGAEQYF. The CDR3 bases are TGTGCCAGCAGTTCTGGGGGGGCCGAGCAGTACTTC.

The V and J genes are TRBV7-9 and TRBJ2-5, with 9 positions matching TRBD1. This CDR3 comprises 15 residues. Germline loops: CDR1 SEHNR, CDR2 FQNEAQ (reference sequence). Unmatched junction bases numbered 4, after V lost 3 bases and J lost 2 bases. CDR3 sequence (DNA): TGTGCCAGCAGCTTCTCCGGGACAGGGCAAGAGACCCAGTACTTC. It specifies CASSFSGTGQETQYF.

The chain links TRBV2 to TRBJ2-1, with D hard to call. V was shortened by 0 bases and J by 9 bases, with 15 bases between the two germline ends. The CDR3 runs to 15 residues. In germline, CDR1 is SNHLY, CDR2 FYNNEI. The CDR3 DNA is TGTGCCAGCAGTGAAGCGCTTCGTTCACGTTCTGAGCAGTTCTTC. Amino acid sequence: CASSEALRSRSEQFF. Full variable domain (rest looked up from reference TRBV2 and TRBJ2-1): EPEVTQTPSHQVTQMGQEVILRCVPISNHLYFYWYRQILGQKVEFLVSFYNNEISEKSEIFDDQFSVERPDGSNFTLKIRSTKLEDSAMYFCASSEALRSRSEQFFGPGTRLTVL.

The table lists this clone with a few counts. This rearrangement joins TRBV9 to TRBJ1-2; 8 nucleotides match TRBD1. Germline V gene sequence: CDR1 SGDLS, CDR2 YYNGEE. V lost 3 bases and J lost 1; bases outside the gene matches: 14. CDR3 length: 18 residues. CDR3 amino acids: CASSEQDRVVKYNYGYTF. As DNA, the CDR3 is TGTGCCAGCAGCGAGCAGGACAGGGTTGTGAAATATAACTATGGCTACACCTTC.

The rearrangement uses TRBV7-3 and TRBJ1-5; D gene uncertain. The V and J ends lost 0 bases and 3 bases respectively, with 15 bases between them. The CDR3 covers 17 residues. Germline values: CDR1 SGHTA, CDR2 FQGTGA. The CDR3 DNA is TGTGCCAGCAGCTTAACTCGGGTAGGGCGGTTCAATCAGCCCCAGCATTTT. Amino acids: CASSLTRVGRFNQPQHF.

The chain joins TRBV28 to TRBJ1-5; D ambiguous. This CDR3 contains 17 residues. CDR1 and CDR2 (germline): MDHEN, SYDVKM. The V end lost 3 bases, the J end lost 6 bases, and 21 bases lay between the germline ends. The chain's CDR3 is CASSFWVSYSKGQPQHF. Written as DNA, the CDR3 is TGTGCCAGCAGTTTCTGGGTATCCTACAGTAAAGGTCAGCCCCAGCATTTT.

This chain joins TRBV7-9 and TRBJ1-3; D gene uncertain. CDR1 is SEHNR, CDR2 FQNEAQ, per germline (reference sequence). V gave up 4 bases and J gave up 1 base, with 20 bases separating them. The CDR3 has 18 residues. This CDR3 reads CASSYLRTDTYSGNTIYF. The CDR3 DNA reads TGTGCCAGCAGCTACCTTAGGACGGATACTTATTCTGGAAACACCATATATTTT.

The V gene is TRBV7-8, the J gene TRBJ2-5, with D maybe TRBD2 (6 bases). CDR3 length: 14 amino acids. V was shortened by 4 bases and J by 5 bases, with 14 bases between the two germline ends. Germline V gives CDR1 SGHVS, CDR2 FQNEAQ. The CDR3 coding sequence is TGTGCCAGCAGCTATCTAGCGTTGAGGGAGACCCAGTACTTC. It yields the protein CASSYLALRETQYF.

V gene TRBV6-5 combines with J gene TRBJ2-1, with no clear D. From germline, CDR1 is MNHEY and CDR2 SVGAGI. Trimming removed 8 bases at V and 15 bases at J, with 26 bases between. The CDR3 runs 14 residues. DNA for the CDR3: TGTGCCAGCGGACCCGAAGGGAATGGTCGTTTTAGGTTCTTC. Residues: CASGPEGNGRFRFF.

The chain recombines TRBV25-1 with TRBJ2-2, with TRBD1 identical over 7 bases. J was trimmed by 5 bases and V by 6 bases; bases with no gene match: 6. Germline V CDR1 and CDR2: MGHDK, SYGVNS. CDR3 size: 14 residues. The CDR3 nucleotides read TGTGCCAGCAGGGAGACAGGGTGGACCGGGGAGCTGTTTTTT. Protein sequence: CASRETGWTGELFF.

The chain uses TRBV5-8 and TRBJ1-1; 8 bases match TRBD1. The J segment lost 2 bases and the V segment lost 4 bases, leaving 10 bases of the junction unmatched. CDR3 length: 16 residues. CDR1 is SGHTS, CDR2 YDEGEE, per germline. The CDR3 is CASSPRHDRGNTEAFF. In DNA form, the CDR3 reads TGTGCCAGCAGCCCGAGACACGACAGGGGAAACACTGAAGCTTTCTTT.

J is TRBJ1-2 and V is TRBV7-9, with a tentative D call TRBD1 (6 bases). Germline V lookup: CDR1 SEHNR, CDR2 FQNEAQ (reference sequence). Trimming shortened V by 3 bases and J by 4 bases, and 9 bases separated the two germline ends. The CDR3 contains 13 residues. The CDR3 nucleotides are TGTGCCAGCAGCTTGGGGGCGAGCTATGGCTACACCTTC. This gives the protein CASSLGASYGYTF.

This clone was counted once. This chain uses TRBV11-3 with TRBJ2-5, with D possibly called TRBD1 or TRBD2 (5 bases each). Germline lookup yields CDR1 SGHNT and CDR2 YENEEA. The V and J ends lost 1 base and 3 bases respectively, with 18 bases between them. This CDR3 region has 17 residues. The CDR3 bases are TGTGCCAGCAGCTTAGTTTGGGACCCGAACGGGGAAGAGACCCAGTACTTC. Translating it yields CASSLVWDPNGEETQYF.

This sequence joins TRBV5-4 and TRBJ2-2, with a weak D call TRBD1 (5 bases). Germline CDR1 reads SGHNT; CDR2 reads YYREEE (reference sequence). V was shortened by 2 bases and J by 6 bases, with 14 bases between the two germline ends. The CDR3 has 15 amino acids. The CDR3 reads CASSFPVQGSGELFF. In DNA, the CDR3 is TGTGCCAGCAGCTTCCCAGTTCAGGGCTCCGGGGAGCTGTTTTTT.

The chain carries TRBV11-2 and TRBJ1-3; possible D gene TRBD1, 5 bases. CDR1 SGHAT and CDR2 FQNNGV come from the germline V gene. There are 17 residues in the CDR3. The ends were cut back, 4 bases at V and 2 bases at J, with 18 bases in the middle. In nucleotides, the CDR3 is TGTGCCAGCAGCTCCCCCACCGCAGGGATGACTGGAAACACCATATATTTT. It translates to CASSSPTAGMTGNTIYF.

The chain joins TRBV5-4 to TRBJ2-1, with D tentatively TRBD1 (6 bases). CDR3 length equals 16 residues. The V gene's germline CDR1 is SGHNT and CDR2 YYREEE (reference sequence). Trimming removed 6 bases from V and 0 bases from J, with 16 bases in between. The CDR3 DNA reads as TGTGCCAGCACCCCTTCCGGGACAAACTCCTACAATGAGCAGTTCTTC. Translation gives CASTPSGTNSYNEQFF.

V gene TRBV19 combines with J gene TRBJ2-5; tentatively, D is TRBD2 (5 bases). The V gene lost 9 bases and the J gene lost 5 bases, with 13 bases spanning the gap. The CDR3 loop spans 12 amino acids. Germline assignment: CDR1 LNHDA and CDR2 SQIVND (reference sequence). CDR3 protein: CASAPLGETQYF. The DNA for the CDR3 is TGTGCCAGCGCGCCACTAGGGGAGACCCAGTACTTC.

The chain joins TRBV5-4 to TRBJ2-1, with 7 bases identical to TRBD2. The CDR3 has 15 residues. Germline trimming cut 4 bases from V and 0 bases from J; bases unmatched to any gene: 4. Germline CDR1 reads SGHNT; CDR2 reads YYREEE (reference sequence). In nucleotides, the CDR3 is TGTGCCAGCAGCCTTAGGACTAGCTCCTACAATGAGCAGTTCTTC. Its translation is CASSLRTSSYNEQFF.